Here is one TCR beta chain with its context. Its target is not known. The data belong to a study of OX40 agonist ivuxolimab in advanced cancers. The sampling schedule covered blood at baseline, cycle 4 day 1, and cycle 7 day 1. Whole-study results and caveats: The 0.1-3.0 mg/kg partial responders had among the lowest clonal expansion. There were also nonresponders showing low normalized T-cell clonal expansion.

Per the germline V gene, CDR1 is MDHEN and CDR2 is SYDVKM. This CDR3 is built from 13 residues. Trimming cost V 6 bases and J 7 bases, with 14 bases left between them. The assay was immunoSEQ multiplex PCR, and TCRdb's table has in-frame clones only and misses some. The sample lists tens of thousands of clones, roughly nine tenths occurring once. The sequences come from CD4+ or CD8+ T cells sorted from blood, collected in a trial of the OX40 agonist ivuxolimab. The chain combines TRBV28 with TRBJ2-3; no definite D call. The origin of this receptor is an adult with an advanced solid tumor such as melanoma, head and neck, liver or kidney cancer. CDR3 amino acids: CASSTYVKNTQYF. CDR3 in DNA: TGTGCCAGCAGCACTTATGTCAAGAATACGCAGTATTTT.